The entry below describes one T cell receptor (beta chain). The data were taken from a study of shared clonotypes between healthy human individuals. V gave up 7 bases and J gave up 5 bases, with 18 bases separating them. Germline V gives CDR1 MDHEN, CDR2 SYDVKM. The CDR3 sequence is 14 residues long. Positively selected for CCR7, the CD45RO-negative cells used as naive CD8 cells excluded terminally differentiated effector memory CD45RA+ cells. Sequenced by immunoSEQ multiplex PCR; TCRdb stores in-frame clones only, minus some. In the table there are around 2,000,000 clones, around 96% of which are singletons.

This TCR came from a man between 18 and 29 years old in good health. Source material: naive CD8+ T cells sorted from blood. The genes are TRBV28 and TRBJ2-7, with TRBD2 as a possible D gene (6 bases). CDR3 sequence reads: CASTILTGTHEQYF. CDR3 nucleotides: TGTGCCAGCACCATCTTAACCGGGACTCACGAGCAGTACTTC.